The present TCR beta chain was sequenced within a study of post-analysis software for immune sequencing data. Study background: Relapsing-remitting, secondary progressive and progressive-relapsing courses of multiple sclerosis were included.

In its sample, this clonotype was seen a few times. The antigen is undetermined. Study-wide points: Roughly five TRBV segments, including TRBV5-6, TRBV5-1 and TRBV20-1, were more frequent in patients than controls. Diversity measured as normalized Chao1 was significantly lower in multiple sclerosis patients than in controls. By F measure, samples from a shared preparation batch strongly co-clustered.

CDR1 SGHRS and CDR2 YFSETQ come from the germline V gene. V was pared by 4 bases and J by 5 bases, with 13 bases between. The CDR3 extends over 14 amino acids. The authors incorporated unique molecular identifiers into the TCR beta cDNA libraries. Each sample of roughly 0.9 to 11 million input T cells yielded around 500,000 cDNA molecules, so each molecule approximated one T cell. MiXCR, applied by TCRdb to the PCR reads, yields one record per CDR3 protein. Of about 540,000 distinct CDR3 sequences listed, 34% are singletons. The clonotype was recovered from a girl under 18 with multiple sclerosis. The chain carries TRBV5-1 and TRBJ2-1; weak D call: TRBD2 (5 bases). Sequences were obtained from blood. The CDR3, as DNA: TGCGCCAGCAGCCCTACGTGGCGGGACAATGAGCAGTTCTTC. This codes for CASSPTWRDNEQFF.